The following is a T cell receptor (beta chain) sequence with its context. This specimen comes from a study of blood T cell repertoires in COVID-19. The J segment lost 2 bases and the V segment lost 2 bases, leaving 6 bases of the junction unmatched. There are 16 residues in the CDR3. Germline V lookup: CDR1 MGHRA, CDR2 YSYEKL. Data came from immunoSEQ multiplex PCR; TCRdb stores just in-frame clones and leaves some out. The table has about 160,000 clones, more than 70% seen once. The receptor comes from a man between 35 and 55 years old who had recovered from COVID-19. Material: PBMCs or T cells enriched from blood (not recorded which). This chain uses TRBV4-1 with TRBJ2-5; 9 nucleotides agree with TRBD2. Here the CDR3 DNA reads TGCGCCAGCAGCCAATCCCCCGCGGGGGGGCAAGAGACCCAGTACTTC. Translated, it gives CASSQSPAGGQETQYF.